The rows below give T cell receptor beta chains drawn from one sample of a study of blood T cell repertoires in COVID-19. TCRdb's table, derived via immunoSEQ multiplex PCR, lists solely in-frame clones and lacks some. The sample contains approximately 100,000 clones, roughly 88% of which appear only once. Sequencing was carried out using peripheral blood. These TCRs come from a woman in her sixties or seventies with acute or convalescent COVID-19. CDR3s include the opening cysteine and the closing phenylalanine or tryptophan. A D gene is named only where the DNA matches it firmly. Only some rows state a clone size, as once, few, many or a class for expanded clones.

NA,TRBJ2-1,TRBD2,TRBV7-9,CASSFLAGEYNEQFF,TGTGCCAGCAGCTTTCTAGCGGGAGAATACAATGAGCAGTTCTTC
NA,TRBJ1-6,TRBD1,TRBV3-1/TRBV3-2,CASSPSRQGHSPLHF,TGTGCCAGCAGCCCCTCACGACAGGGTCATTCACCCCTCCACTTT
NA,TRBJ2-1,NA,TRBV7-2,CASSFGGSYNEQFF,TGTGCCAGCAGCTTTGGCGGATCCTACAATGAGCAGTTCTTC
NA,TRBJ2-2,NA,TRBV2,CASSLGPLQEELFF,TGTGCCAGCAGTTTAGGACCCTTACAGGAGGAGCTGTTTTTT
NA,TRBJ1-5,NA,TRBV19,CASSRIGWTSNQPQHF,TGTGCCAGTAGTAGGATCGGATGGACAAGCAATCAGCCCCAGCATTTT
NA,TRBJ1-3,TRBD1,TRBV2,CASSENDRAGNTIYF,TGTGCCAGCAGTGAAAACGACAGGGCTGGAAACACCATATATTTT
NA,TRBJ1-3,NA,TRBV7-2,CASSPGGRVFF,TGTGCCAGCAGCCCCGGAGGGAGGGTTTTTTTT
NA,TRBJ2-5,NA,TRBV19,CASSVGQKETQYF,TGTGCCAGTAGTGTCGGACAAAAAGAGACCCAGTACTTC
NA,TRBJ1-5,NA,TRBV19,CASSTTGKIAQHF,TGTGCCAGTAGTACCACAGGGAAAATAGCCCAGCATTTT
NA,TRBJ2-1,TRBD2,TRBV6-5,CASSSSSGRFHNEQFF,TGTGCCAGCAGTTCGTCTAGCGGGAGATTCCACAATGAGCAGTTCTTC
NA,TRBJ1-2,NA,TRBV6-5,CASGRGNYGYTF,TGTGCCAGCGGGAGGGGGAACTATGGCTACACCTTC
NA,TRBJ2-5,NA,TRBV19,CASSIRGTAWGTQYF,TGTGCCAGTAGTATCCGCGGGACAGCGTGGGGGACCCAGTACTTC
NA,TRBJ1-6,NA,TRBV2,CASARWAGWDSPLHF,TGTGCCAGCGCTAGATGGGCAGGGTGGGATTCACCCCTCCACTTT
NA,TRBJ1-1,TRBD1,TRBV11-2,CASSLESGGITEAFF,TGTGCCAGCAGCTTAGAGTCAGGGGGGATCACTGAAGCTTTCTTT
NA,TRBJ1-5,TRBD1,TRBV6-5,CASRPDRGRDQPQHF,TGTGCCAGCAGGCCAGACAGGGGGCGCGATCAGCCCCAGCATTTT
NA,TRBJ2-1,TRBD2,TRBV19,CASSIRTSGSVVDEQFF,TGTGCCAGTAGTATAAGGACTAGCGGGAGTGTTGTCGATGAGCAGTTCTTC
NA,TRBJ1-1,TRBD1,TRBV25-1,CASATGGARNTEAFF,TGTGCCAGTGCAACAGGGGGCGCCAGGAACACTGAAGCTTTCTTT
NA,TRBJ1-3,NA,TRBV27,CASSLSREPGNTIYF,TGTGCCAGCAGTTTGAGCCGAGAGCCTGGAAACACCATATATTTT
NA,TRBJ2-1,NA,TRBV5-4,CASSLEIWENEQFF,TGTGCCAGCAGCTTGGAAATTTGGGAGAATGAGCAGTTCTTC
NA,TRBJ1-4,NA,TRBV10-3,CAISDSGRREKLFF,TGTGCCATCAGTGACTCGGGGAGGAGAGAAAAACTGTTTTTT
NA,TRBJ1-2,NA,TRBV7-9,CASSTIQQGDNYGYTF,TGTGCCAGCAGCACAATTCAGCAGGGTGACAACTATGGCTACACCTTC
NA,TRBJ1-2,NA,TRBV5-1,CASSLEGERDGYTF,TGCGCCAGCAGCTTGGAGGGCGAGAGGGATGGCTACACCTTC
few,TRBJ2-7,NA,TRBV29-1,CSVASDSASKQYF,TGCAGCGTTGCATCGGACTCGGCTAGCAAGCAGTACTTC
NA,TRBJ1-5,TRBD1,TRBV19,CASRGQSINQPQHF,TGTGCCAGTAGGGGACAGTCGATCAATCAGCCCCAGCATTTT
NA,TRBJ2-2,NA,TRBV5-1,CASTNAGVTGELFF,TGCGCCAGCACTAATGCGGGCGTCACCGGGGAGCTGTTTTTT
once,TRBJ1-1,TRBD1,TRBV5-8,CASSFTKDRGPAFF,TGTGCCAGCAGCTTCACCAAAGACAGGGGGCCAGCTTTCTTT
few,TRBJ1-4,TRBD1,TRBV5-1,CASSLDQGAKEKLFF,TGCGCCAGCAGCTTGGATCAGGGGGCGAAGGAAAAACTGTTTTTT
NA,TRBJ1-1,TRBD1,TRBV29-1,CRGQTGDANTEAFF,TGCAGGGGCCAAACAGGGGACGCGAACACTGAAGCTTTCTTT